These 9 T cell receptor beta chains share one sample of origin, sequenced in a study of technical replicates of blood from four donors. Clones were read by immunoSEQ multiplex PCR, and TCRdb kept only the in-frame ones, dropping some. This sample yields approximately 13,000 clones, of which around 85% are seen a single time; roughly an eighth belongs to the top ten. The sample comprised PBMCs. Every receptor here comes from a human donor in good health.

The chain is built from TRBV5-4 and TRBJ2-2; D unclear. Trimming cost V 0 bases and J 0 bases, with 9 bases left between them. Looked up from germline, CDR1 is SGHNT and CDR2 is YYREEE (reference sequence). The CDR3 has 16 residues. The CDR3 region has the DNA TGTGCCAGCAGCTTGGGACTGACTGCGAACACCGGGGAGCTGTTTTTT. Residues: CASSLGLTANTGELFF.

The V and J genes are TRBV19 and TRBJ2-7; 8 nucleotides align to TRBD2. The J segment lost 3 bases and the V segment lost 3 bases, leaving 4 bases of the junction unmatched. Germline-derived CDR1 and CDR2 are LNHDA and SQIVND (reference sequence). The CDR3 extends over 14 amino acids. The CDR3 DNA reads TGTGCCAGTAGTATGCTAGCGGGCGGCTACGAGCAGTACTTC. Its translation: CASSMLAGGYEQYF.

The rearrangement links TRBV4-2 to TRBJ2-1; no reliable D call. CDR1 and CDR2 (germline): LGHNA, YNFKEQ. Trimming stripped 1 base from V and 4 bases from J, with 11 bases between. CDR3 length equals 15 residues. The CDR3 bases are TGTGCCAGCAGCCAAGGGGCCAATCGTTACAATGAGCAGTTCTTC. It yields the protein CASSQGANRYNEQFF.

The chain's CDR3 is CASSTTEGLEKFF. The CDR3 bases are TGCGCCAGCAGTACTACTGAGGGCCTCGAAAAGTTCTTC. The rearrangement joins TRBV5-1 to TRBJ2-1, with D possibly matching TRBD2 (5 bases). Germline CDR1 SGHRS, CDR2 YFSETQ. The CDR3 contains 13 residues. Trimming left V 5 bases short and J 14 bases short, with 20 bases between.

This chain connects TRBV25-1 to TRBJ2-5; D may be TRBD1 (6 bases). Looked up from germline, CDR1 is MGHDK and CDR2 is SYGVNS. The CDR3 totals 15 residues. The V end was cut by 7 bases, the J end by 1 base, with 16 bases between. This CDR3 reads CASTAQGRSQETQYF. The CDR3 nucleotides are TGTGCCAGCACTGCTCAGGGGCGGTCCCAAGAGACCCAGTACTTC.

The gene calls are TRBV2 and TRBJ1-1; D uncertain. Per the germline V gene, CDR1 is SNHLY and CDR2 is FYNNEI. V gave up 7 bases and J gave up 3 bases, with 6 bases separating them. The CDR3 is made up of 11 amino acids. CDR3 loop: CASTLDTEAFF. Written as DNA, the CDR3 is TGTGCCAGCACCTTAGACACTGAAGCTTTCTTT.

This rearrangement joins TRBV15 to TRBJ2-3, with D possibly matching TRBD2 (6 bases). This CDR3 contains 18 residues. V lost 1 base to trimming and J lost 1 base, with 18 bases between them. Germline V gives CDR1 LNHNV, CDR2 YYDKDF (reference sequence). CDR3: CATSRVRTLWEGTDTQYF. The CDR3 DNA is TGTGCCACCAGCAGAGTTAGGACTCTCTGGGAGGGCACAGATACGCAGTATTTT.

The rearrangement uses TRBV7-9 and TRBJ2-3, with TRBD2 matching over 10 bases. There are 15 residues in the CDR3. Germline trimming cut 6 bases from V and 1 base from J; bases unmatched to any gene: 4. CDR1 and CDR2 from the germline V gene are SEHNR and FQNEAQ (reference sequence). This CDR3 is CASSPGTSGTDTQYF. The CDR3 DNA sequence: TGTGCCAGCAGTCCCGGGACTAGCGGCACAGATACGCAGTATTTT.

V gene TRBV19 combines with J gene TRBJ2-2; D is possibly TRBD2 (5 bases). From germline, CDR1 is LNHDA and CDR2 SQIVND (reference sequence). The CDR3 runs 13 residues. V was cut by 7 bases and J by 5 bases, with 11 bases left in between. The CDR3 bases are TGTGCCAGTAAAGGAAGCGGTACCGGGGAGCTGTTTTTT. Translation gives CASKGSGTGELFF.